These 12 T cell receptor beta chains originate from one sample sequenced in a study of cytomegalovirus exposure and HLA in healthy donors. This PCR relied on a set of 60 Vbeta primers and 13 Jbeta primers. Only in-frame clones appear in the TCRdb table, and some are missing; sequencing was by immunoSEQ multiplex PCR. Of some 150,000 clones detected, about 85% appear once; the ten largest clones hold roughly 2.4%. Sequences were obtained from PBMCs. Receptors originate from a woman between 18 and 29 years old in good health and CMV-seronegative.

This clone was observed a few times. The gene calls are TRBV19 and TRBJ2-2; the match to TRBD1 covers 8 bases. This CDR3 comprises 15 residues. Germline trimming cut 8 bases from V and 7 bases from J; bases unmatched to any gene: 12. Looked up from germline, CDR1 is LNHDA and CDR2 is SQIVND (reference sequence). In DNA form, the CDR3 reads TGTGCCAGTCTACCCCAGGGGGCACTTCACGGGGAGCTGTTTTTT. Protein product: CASLPQGALHGELFF. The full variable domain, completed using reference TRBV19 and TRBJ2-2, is DGGITQSPKYLFRKEGQNVTLSCEQNLNHDAMYWYRQDPGQGLRLIYYSQIVNDFQKGDIAEGYSVSREKKESFPLTVTSAQKNPTAFYLCASLPQGALHGELFFGEGSRLTVL.

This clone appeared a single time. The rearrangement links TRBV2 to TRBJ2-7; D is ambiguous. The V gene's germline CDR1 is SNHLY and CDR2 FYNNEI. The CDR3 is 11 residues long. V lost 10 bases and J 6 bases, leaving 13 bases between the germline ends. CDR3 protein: CAIMRQREQYF. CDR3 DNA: TGTGCCATCATGAGGCAACGCGAGCAGTACTTC.

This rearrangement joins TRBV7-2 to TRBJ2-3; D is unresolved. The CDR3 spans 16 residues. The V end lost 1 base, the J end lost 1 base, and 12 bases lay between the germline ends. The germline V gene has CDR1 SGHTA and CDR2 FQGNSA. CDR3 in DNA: TGTGCCAGCAGCTTAGGTGTAGCAACGCGCACAGATACGCAGTATTTT. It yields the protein CASSLGVATRTDTQYF.

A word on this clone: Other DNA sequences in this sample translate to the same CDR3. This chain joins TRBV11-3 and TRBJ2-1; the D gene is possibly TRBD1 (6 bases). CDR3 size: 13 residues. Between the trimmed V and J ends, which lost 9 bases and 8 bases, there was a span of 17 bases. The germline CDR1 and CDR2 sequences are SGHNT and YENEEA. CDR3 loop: CASSSGGLDEQFF. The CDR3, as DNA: TGTGCCAGTAGCAGTGGGGGCCTGGATGAGCAGTTCTTC.

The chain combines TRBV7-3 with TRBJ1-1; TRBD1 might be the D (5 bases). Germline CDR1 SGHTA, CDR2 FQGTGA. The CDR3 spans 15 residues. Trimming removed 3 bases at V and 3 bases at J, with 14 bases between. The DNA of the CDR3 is TGTGCCAGCAGCTTCAGCTCCGGAGGGGACACTGAAGCTTTCTTT. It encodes CASSFSSGGDTEAFF.

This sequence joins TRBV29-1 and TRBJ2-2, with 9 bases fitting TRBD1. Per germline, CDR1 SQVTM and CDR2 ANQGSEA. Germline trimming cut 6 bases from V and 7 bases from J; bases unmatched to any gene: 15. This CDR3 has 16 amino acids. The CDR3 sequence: CSVLNYRGRPDGELFF. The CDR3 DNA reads TGCAGCGTCCTTAACTACAGGGGGCGCCCGGACGGGGAGCTGTTTTTT.

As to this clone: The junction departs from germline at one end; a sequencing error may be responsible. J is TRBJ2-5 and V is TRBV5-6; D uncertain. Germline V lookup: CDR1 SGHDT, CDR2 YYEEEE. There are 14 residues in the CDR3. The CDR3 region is CASSLLTAQEAQYF. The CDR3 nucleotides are TGTGCCAGCAGCTTGTTGACGGCCCAAGAGGCCCAGTACTTC.

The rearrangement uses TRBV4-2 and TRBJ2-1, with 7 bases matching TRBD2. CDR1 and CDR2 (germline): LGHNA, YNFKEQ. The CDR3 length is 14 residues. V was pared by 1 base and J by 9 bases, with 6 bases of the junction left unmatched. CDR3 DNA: TGTGCCAGCAGCCAAGTTGGTGGGGAGGGTGAGCAGTTCTTC. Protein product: CASSQVGGEGEQFF.

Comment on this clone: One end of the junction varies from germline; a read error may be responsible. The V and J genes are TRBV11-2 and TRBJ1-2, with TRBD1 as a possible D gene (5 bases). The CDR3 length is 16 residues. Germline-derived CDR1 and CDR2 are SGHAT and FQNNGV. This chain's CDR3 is CASSSPNGRVRYGYAF. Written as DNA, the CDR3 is TGTGCCAGCAGCTCACCCAATGGCAGGGTGCGGTATGGCTACGCCTTC.

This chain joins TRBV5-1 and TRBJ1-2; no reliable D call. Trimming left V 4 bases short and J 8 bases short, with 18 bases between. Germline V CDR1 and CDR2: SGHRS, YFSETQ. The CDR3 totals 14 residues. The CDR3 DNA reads TGCGCCAGCAGCCCTCAGTGGAGCAGCGAAGGCTACACCTTC. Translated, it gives CASSPQWSSEGYTF.

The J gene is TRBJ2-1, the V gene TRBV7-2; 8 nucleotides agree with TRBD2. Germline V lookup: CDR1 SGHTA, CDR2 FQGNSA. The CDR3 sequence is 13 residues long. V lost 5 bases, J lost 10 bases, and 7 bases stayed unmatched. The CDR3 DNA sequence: TGTGCCAGCAGCCCACCGGGACTAGGGGAGCAGTTCTTC. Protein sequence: CASSPPGLGEQFF.

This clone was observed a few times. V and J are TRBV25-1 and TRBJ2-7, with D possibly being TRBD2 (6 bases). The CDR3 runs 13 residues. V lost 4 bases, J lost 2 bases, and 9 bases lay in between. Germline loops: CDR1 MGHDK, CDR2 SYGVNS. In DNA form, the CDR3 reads TGTGCCAGCAGTGTGGAGGGTACCTACGAGCAGTACTTC. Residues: CASSVEGTYEQYF.